The 24 T cell receptor beta chains in this list originate from one sample, sequenced in a study of metastatic and nonmetastatic thyroid tumors. TCRdb used MiXCR to call clones anew from the PCR reads. The repertoire holds about 64,000 clones, about 4% seen once, with about 20% in the top ten. Thyroid surgery had not been preceded by any treatment in any patient. Sample: blood. The receptors stem from a female donor with papillary thyroid cancer or a benign thyroid nodule (not recorded which). Some clones in this sample may be carry-over from other donors' samples.

This clone was recorded at least ten times. V is TRBV5-1 and J is TRBJ2-3, with TRBD1 identical over 8 bases. CDR1 and CDR2 (germline): SGHRS, YFSETQ. The CDR3 runs 15 residues. The V gene end was trimmed by 3 bases and the J gene end by 1 base; junction bases not matched to a gene: 4. The DNA for the CDR3 is TGCGCCAGCAGCTCGTCGACAGGGGGCACAGATACGCAGTATTTT. Amino acids: CASSSSTGGTDTQYF.

This clone was recorded a few times. It may be a read error: a sequence one base away is much more abundant. The chain recombines TRBV7-9 with TRBJ2-5; no clear D. The germline V gene has CDR1 SEHNR and CDR2 FQNEAQ (reference sequence). This CDR3 region has 11 residues. Trimming stripped 7 bases from V and 5 bases from J, with 8 bases between. The CDR3 is CASTNVETQYF. The DNA of the CDR3 is TGTGCCAGCACCAACGTGGAGACCCAGTACTTC.

The V call is TRBV6-4, the J call TRBJ2-2; no definite D call. The V gene lost 2 bases and the J gene lost 2 bases, with 0 bases spanning the gap. The CDR3 is made up of 12 amino acids. CDR1 is MRHNA and CDR2 is SNTAGT in the germline V gene. CDR3 region: CASSDNTGELFF. The DNA for the CDR3 is TGTGCCAGCAGTGACAACACCGGGGAGCTGTTTTTT.

This clone was recorded many times. This CDR3 is also generated by other DNA sequences in the sample. V and J are TRBV30 and TRBJ2-1; tentative D call: TRBD2 (5 bases). Germline CDR1 and CDR2: GTSNPN and SVGIG (reference sequence). With 1 base removed from V and 2 bases from J, the gap between germline ends came to 6 bases. The CDR3 runs 13 residues. DNA for the CDR3: TGTGCCTGGAGTGCGGGGACCTACAATGAGCAGTTCTTC. Translated: CAWSAGTYNEQFF.

This clone showed up just a few times. The chain recombines TRBV28 with TRBJ2-5, with 7 bases aligning to TRBD2. The CDR3 runs to 13 residues. Germline V gives CDR1 MDHEN, CDR2 SYDVKM. V shed 3 bases, J shed 7 bases, and the junction held 5 bases outside the gene matches. The CDR3, as DNA: TGTGCCAGCAGTTTTGCGGGAGAGGGGACCCAGTACTTC. Translated: CASSFAGEGTQYF.

This clone showed up many times. The chain links TRBV9 to TRBJ1-5, with a tentative D call TRBD1 (5 bases). The CDR3 totals 13 residues. Germline V lookup: CDR1 SGDLS, CDR2 YYNGEE. V lost 9 bases to trimming and J lost 2 bases, with 12 bases between them. The CDR3 sequence is CATQSRGNQPQHF. The DNA of the CDR3 is TGTGCCACCCAGAGCAGGGGCAATCAGCCCCAGCATTTT.

This clone turned up a few times. A junction boundary mismatches the germline segment, possibly from a read error. The chain links TRBV3-1 to TRBJ2-1, with unresolved D. CDR1 is LGHDT and CDR2 is YNNKEL in the germline V gene (reference sequence). This CDR3 comprises 11 residues. The CDR3 loop is CVSSQVNEQFF. CDR3 bases: TGTGTCAGCAGCCAAGTAAATGAGCAGTTCTTC.

The table lists this clone with many counts. The chain links TRBV5-5 to TRBJ1-2; 10 bases are shared with TRBD1. Germline V gene data show CDR1 as SGHKS and CDR2 as YYEKEE (reference sequence). The CDR3 length is 17 residues. Losses at the gene ends were 2 bases for V and 6 bases for J; bases not matched to a gene: 13. The CDR3 protein is CASSFDGQGVSLDGYTF. CDR3 in DNA: TGTGCCAGCAGCTTCGATGGACAGGGGGTTAGTTTGGATGGCTACACCTTC.

This clone was counted only a few times. A much larger clone sits a single nucleotide away, making a read error possible. The identical CDR3 is also encoded by other nucleotide sequences in the sample. DNA of the CDR3: TGCAGTGCCAGAGAAACTGGCACAGATACGCAGTATTTT. It encodes CSARETGTDTQYF. The genes are TRBV20-1 and TRBJ2-3; D is ambiguous. CDR3 length: 13 residues. Germline V gene sequence: CDR1 DFQATT, CDR2 SNEGSKA (reference sequence).

A remark on this clone: The CDR3 ends on some other residue instead of the conserved phenylalanine or tryptophan, so this is likely a read error. The gene calls are TRBV3-1 and TRBJ2-2; TRBD2 matches at 10 bases. The germline V gene has CDR1 LGHDT and CDR2 YNNKEL (reference sequence). The CDR3 is made up of 17 amino acids. Unmatched junction bases numbered 10, after V lost 6 bases and J lost 3 bases. CDR3 loop: CASRERLAGEDTGELFL. DNA of the CDR3: TGTGCCAGCAGAGAGAGACTAGCGGGTGAGGACACCGGGGAGCTGTTTCTT.

This clone was seen more than once but under ten times. A much bigger clone sits one base away, suggesting this may be a read error. The J gene is TRBJ1-4, the V gene TRBV10-2; weak D call: TRBD1 (6 bases). Germline CDR1 WSHSY, CDR2 SAAADI. The CDR3 extends over 13 amino acids. The CDR3 coding sequence is TGCGCCAGCAGGTCAGGGGTTAATGAAAAAATGTTTTTT. This translates into CASRSGVNEKMFF.

V is TRBV30 and J is TRBJ2-2; D remains unclear. The V end was cut by 1 base, the J end by 9 bases, with 9 bases between. The CDR3 has 12 residues. From germline, CDR1 is GTSNPN and CDR2 SVGIG (reference sequence). In DNA form, the CDR3 reads TGTGCCTGGAGTGGTTCAAGCTGGGAGCTGTTTTTT. Translated: CAWSGSSWELFF.

J is TRBJ2-7 and V is TRBV10-2; D not resolved. This CDR3 is 14 amino acids long. The germline gives CDR1 WSHSY, CDR2 SAAADI. V dropped 4 bases and J dropped 4 bases, with 14 bases sitting between them. Here the CDR3 reads CASSGVVGSYEQYF. CDR3 nucleotide sequence: TGCGCCAGCAGTGGTGTTGTAGGGTCATACGAGCAGTACTTC.

This clone has ten or more counts. The rearrangement uses TRBV6-1 and TRBJ1-2; 8 bases are shared with TRBD1. This CDR3 has 14 residues. The V segment lost 4 bases and the J segment 6 bases; nucleotides outside the gene matches: 7. Germline CDR1 and CDR2: MNHNS and SASEGT. The CDR3 sequence is CASSGQGRRDGYTF. In DNA, the CDR3 is TGTGCCAGCAGTGGACAGGGGAGGCGGGATGGCTACACCTTC.

This clone was observed many times. This chain links TRBV5-1 with TRBJ2-5; D remains unclear. The germline V gene has CDR1 SGHRS and CDR2 YFSETQ. The CDR3 is 12 residues long. V lost 4 bases to trimming and J lost 5 bases, with 9 bases between them. For the CDR3, the DNA is TGCGCCAGCAGCGAGCGTAGGGAGACCCAGTACTTC. This encodes CASSERRETQYF.

This clone has only a few counts. This chain connects TRBV27 to TRBJ2-1, with 12 bases fitting TRBD1. V lost 5 bases, J lost 12 bases, and 2 bases stayed unmatched. The CDR3 covers 12 residues. Germline-derived CDR1 and CDR2 are MNHEY and SMNVEV (reference sequence). CDR3 loop: CASSGTGGRQFF. CDR3 DNA: TGTGCCAGCAGTGGGACAGGGGGCCGGCAGTTCTTC.

In its sample, this clone was seen a few times. This clone may be a read error of a much larger clone one base away. CDR3 region: CSGPPWRIGYEQYF. The CDR3 bases are TGCAGCGGCCCGCCGTGGAGGATTGGCTACGAGCAGTACTTC. V and J are TRBV29-1 and TRBJ2-7; tentative D call: TRBD2 (5 bases). There are 14 residues in the CDR3. From germline, CDR1 is SQVTM and CDR2 ANQGSEA. With 7 bases removed from V and 3 bases from J, the gap between germline ends came to 19 bases.

The table lists this clone with many counts. The chain has TRBV2 and TRBJ2-3; no reliable D call. Trimming shortened V by 6 bases and J by 11 bases, and 21 bases separated the two germline ends. The CDR3 consists of 14 residues. CDR1 is SNHLY and CDR2 is FYNNEI in the germline V gene. The CDR3 reads CASRNPTRVVGQYF. In nucleotides, the CDR3 is TGTGCCAGCAGAAACCCTACAAGGGTTGTTGGGCAGTATTTT.

This clone has ten or more counts. The V call is TRBV6-2 or TRBV6-3, the J call TRBJ2-3; D is unclear. Trimming shortened V by 5 bases and J by 4 bases, and 7 bases separated the two germline ends. CDR3 length: 12 amino acids. Germline V lookup: CDR1 MNHEY, CDR2 SVGEGT. The CDR3 spells CASSTVADTQYF. CDR3 nucleotides: TGTGCCAGCAGTACGGTCGCAGATACGCAGTATTTT.

This clone was seen a few times. The chain joins TRBV6-5 to TRBJ2-2; 9 positions match TRBD1. From germline, CDR1 is MNHEY and CDR2 SVGAGI. The ends lost 0 bases at V and 12 bases at J; junction bases unmatched: 2. The length of the CDR3 is 13 residues. The CDR3 spells CASSYSTGGKLFF. The CDR3 DNA reads as TGTGCCAGCAGTTACTCGACAGGGGGAAAGCTGTTTTTT.

This clone was seen a handful of times. It may be a read error: a sequence one base away is much more abundant. The chain couples TRBV19 to TRBJ1-4; D remains unclear. This CDR3 spans 15 amino acids. CDR1 is LNHDA, CDR2 SQIVND, per germline (reference sequence). The CDR3 is CAGSIAGGINEKLFF. For the CDR3, the DNA is TGTGCCGGTAGTATAGCAGGAGGGATTAATGAAAAACTGTTTTTT.

This clone was seen many times. The chain carries TRBV6-2 or TRBV6-3 and TRBJ1-1; D gene unclear. The germline gives CDR1 MNHEY, CDR2 SVGEGT. The CDR3 totals 12 residues. Trimming took off 6 bases at V and 3 bases at J, with 8 bases between the two ends. CDR3 sequence reads: CASSRWDTEAFF. CDR3 sequence (DNA): TGTGCCAGCAGCCGCTGGGACACTGAAGCTTTCTTT.

As for this clone: A read error may explain this, as a much larger clone is one base away. V gene TRBV20-1 combines with J gene TRBJ1-5, with D perhaps TRBD1 (5 bases). From germline, CDR1 is DFQATT and CDR2 SNEGSKA (reference sequence). The length of the CDR3 is 13 residues. The CDR3 DNA follows: TGCAGTGCTACCCCGGACACCAATCGGCCCCAGCATTTT. Translating gives CSATPDTNRPQHF.

This clone was counted ten times or more. The chain is built from TRBV7-3 and TRBJ2-2, with 10 nucleotides matching TRBD2. Germline V CDR1 and CDR2: SGHTA, FQGTGA. The junction had 13 bases not matched to a gene; V was cut back by 5 bases and J by 7 bases. This CDR3 has 17 amino acids. The CDR3 region is CASSPFSASGGGGELFF. CDR3 DNA sequence: TGTGCCAGCAGCCCCTTTTCCGCTAGCGGGGGCGGCGGGGAGCTGTTTTTT.